This T cell receptor (beta chain) stems from a study of neurological immune-mediated disorders. The study's findings and limits: The study phylogenetically grouped the repertoires of 18 of 34 multiple sclerosis patients into one related-CDR3 cluster, a possible signature. HTLV-1-associated myelopathy led in TCR clonal expansion, while multiple sclerosis ranked lowest, below healthy controls.

The table lists this clonotype with many counts. Its antigen is still unknown. TCRdb re-analysed the 5' RACE reads in MiXCR, keeping a single row per CDR3 protein. Among tens of thousands of distinct CDR3 sequences listed, around 4.6% were seen once. The V gene's germline CDR1 is SGHKS and CDR2 YYEKEE (reference sequence). V trimming: 0 bases; J trimming: 6 bases; junction bases outside the gene matches: 6. This CDR3 has 16 amino acids. The genes are TRBV5-5 and TRBJ2-2; 9 bases fit TRBD1. The sample taken for sequencing was PBMCs. The sequence was obtained from a woman aged 30 to 39 with multiple sclerosis. CDR3 nucleotides: TGTGCCAGCAGCTTGGTCCTGGGACAGGGCGCCGGGGAGCTGTTTTTT. Translating gives CASSLVLGQGAGELFF. Full variable domain (outside the CDR3, taken from reference TRBV5-5 and TRBJ2-2): DAGVTQSPTHLIKTRGQQVTLRCSPISGHKSVSWYQQVLGQGPQFIFQYYEKEERGRGNFPDRFSARQFPNYSSELNVNALLLGDSALYLCASSLVLGQGAGELFFGEGSRLTVL.